This is a list of T cell receptor beta chains from one sample in a study of blood T cell repertoires in COVID-19. Using immunoSEQ multiplex PCR, the repertoire was profiled, and TCRdb retains in-frame clones only, with some absent. Among about 140,000 clones listed, over 70% were seen once. Sequencing used PBMCs or T cells enriched from blood (not recorded which). The receptors were sampled from a man aged 70-80 years who had been exposed to COVID-19. CDR3s include the opening cysteine and the closing phenylalanine or tryptophan. A D gene is named only where the DNA matches it firmly. The listing skips clone size in some rows; elsewhere it reads once, few, many or a size class.

abundance: .; v_gene: TRBV7-2; j_gene: TRBJ2-5; d_gene: TRBD1; CDR3aa: CASSHPLGQGETQYF; CDR3nt: TGTGCCAGCAGCCACCCACTCGGACAGGGCGAGACCCAGTACTTC
abundance: .; v_gene: TRBV24-1; j_gene: TRBJ1-5; d_gene: TRBD1; CDR3aa: CATGGGTGVNQPQHF; CDR3nt: TGTGCCACCGGGGGAGGGACAGGGGTCAATCAGCCCCAGCATTTT
abundance: .; v_gene: TRBV6-5; j_gene: TRBJ2-1; d_gene: TRBD2; CDR3aa: CASSYSSGRLYNEQFF; CDR3nt: TGTGCCAGCAGTTACTCTAGCGGGAGGCTCTACAATGAGCAGTTCTTC
abundance: once; v_gene: TRBV3-1/TRBV3-2; j_gene: TRBJ2-1; d_gene: TRBD2; CDR3aa: CASSQVGSGGPEQFF; CDR3nt: TGTGCCAGCAGCCAGGTGGGTAGCGGGGGTCCTGAGCAGTTCTTC
abundance: .; v_gene: TRBV18; j_gene: TRBJ2-3; d_gene: .; CDR3aa: CASSPPSSTDTQYF; CDR3nt: TGTGCCAGCTCACCACCTTCTAGCACAGATACGCAGTATTTT
abundance: .; v_gene: TRBV28; j_gene: TRBJ2-1; d_gene: TRBD1; CDR3aa: CASSLLYGDSSYNEQFF; CDR3nt: TGTGCCAGCAGTTTACTCTACGGGGACAGCTCCTACAATGAGCAGTTCTTC
abundance: once; v_gene: TRBV3-1/TRBV3-2; j_gene: TRBJ1-6; d_gene: .; CDR3aa: CASSQDGRGLHF; CDR3nt: TGTGCCAGCAGCCAAGATGGGAGGGGCCTCCACTTT
abundance: .; v_gene: TRBV6-5; j_gene: TRBJ2-7; d_gene: TRBD1; CDR3aa: CATRQGGGYEQYF; CDR3nt: TGTGCCACCAGACAGGGGGGAGGCTACGAGCAGTACTTC
abundance: .; v_gene: TRBV12-3/TRBV12-4; j_gene: TRBJ1-1; d_gene: TRBD1; CDR3aa: CASRTGPNTEAFF; CDR3nt: TGTGCCAGCAGGACAGGGCCTAACACTGAAGCTTTCTTT
abundance: once; v_gene: TRBV19; j_gene: TRBJ1-2; d_gene: .; CDR3aa: CASSIVEADTNYGYTF; CDR3nt: TGTGCCAGTAGTATTGTAGAGGCGGATACTAACTATGGCTACACCTTC
abundance: few; v_gene: TRBV5-1; j_gene: TRBJ1-2; d_gene: TRBD1; CDR3aa: CASSLGDSPYGYTF; CDR3nt: TGCGCCAGCAGCTTAGGGGACAGCCCCTATGGCTACACCTTC
abundance: .; v_gene: TRBV7-9; j_gene: TRBJ1-5; d_gene: TRBD1; CDR3aa: CASSETGTGARQPQHF; CDR3nt: TGTGCCAGCAGCGAAACCGGGACAGGGGCGCGGCAGCCCCAGCATTTT
abundance: .; v_gene: TRBV7-2; j_gene: TRBJ2-5; d_gene: TRBD2; CDR3aa: CASSRGLAGGTETQYF; CDR3nt: TGTGCCAGCAGCCGGGGACTAGCGGGAGGGACGGAGACCCAGTACTTC
abundance: .; v_gene: TRBV3-1/TRBV3-2; j_gene: TRBJ2-2; d_gene: TRBD1; CDR3aa: CASSLGQGATGELFF; CDR3nt: TGTGCCAGCAGCCTCGGACAGGGGGCGACCGGGGAGCTGTTTTTT
abundance: .; v_gene: TRBV19; j_gene: TRBJ2-2; d_gene: .; CDR3aa: CASSRQGVKDTGELFF; CDR3nt: TGTGCCAGTAGTCGCCAAGGGGTTAAGGACACCGGGGAGCTGTTTTTT
abundance: .; v_gene: TRBV15; j_gene: TRBJ1-1; d_gene: .; CDR3aa: CATRGNGGPGTEAFF; CDR3nt: TGTGCCACCAGAGGAAATGGGGGCCCGGGCACTGAAGCTTTCTTT
abundance: .; v_gene: TRBV28; j_gene: TRBJ1-2; d_gene: .; CDR3aa: CASRTGNRGYTF; CDR3nt: TGTGCCAGCAGAACCGGGAATAGGGGCTACACCTTC
abundance: .; v_gene: TRBV4-2; j_gene: TRBJ1-1; d_gene: TRBD1; CDR3aa: CASSQSRQGAEGTEAFF; CDR3nt: TGTGCCAGCAGCCAAAGCCGACAGGGGGCGGAGGGCACTGAAGCTTTCTTT
abundance: .; v_gene: TRBV2; j_gene: TRBJ2-2; d_gene: TRBD2; CDR3aa: CASSSLGTSGSNTGELFF; CDR3nt: TGTGCCAGCAGTTCACTTGGGACTAGCGGTTCGAACACCGGGGAGCTGTTTTTT
abundance: .; v_gene: TRBV7-6; j_gene: TRBJ1-1; d_gene: TRBD1; CDR3aa: CASSLVGTGGDTEAFF; CDR3nt: TGTGCCAGCAGCTTAGTAGGGACAGGGGGGGACACTGAAGCTTTCTTT
abundance: .; v_gene: TRBV19; j_gene: TRBJ2-7; d_gene: .; CDR3aa: CASSTRDIVSEQYF; CDR3nt: TGTGCCAGTAGTACCCGGGACATAGTCTCCGAGCAGTACTTC
abundance: .; v_gene: TRBV9; j_gene: TRBJ2-3; d_gene: TRBD2; CDR3aa: CASSVGVAGIFSTDTQYF; CDR3nt: TGTGCCAGCAGCGTAGGAGTAGCGGGGATTTTTAGCACAGATACGCAGTATTTT
abundance: .; v_gene: TRBV6-5; j_gene: TRBJ2-7; d_gene: TRBD1; CDR3aa: CASRQGTGKAYEQYF; CDR3nt: TGTGCCAGCAGGCAGGGGACAGGGAAAGCCTACGAGCAGTACTTC
abundance: .; v_gene: TRBV6-5; j_gene: TRBJ2-4; d_gene: .; CDR3aa: CASSYSPLAKNIQYF; CDR3nt: TGTGCCAGCAGTTATTCTCCCCTAGCCAAAAACATTCAGTACTTC
abundance: .; v_gene: TRBV6-1; j_gene: TRBJ1-5; d_gene: .; CDR3aa: CASSDRQRLQPQHF; CDR3nt: TGTGCCAGCAGTGACCGACAGAGGCTTCAGCCCCAGCATTTT
abundance: many; v_gene: TRBV5-5; j_gene: TRBJ2-7; d_gene: TRBD1; CDR3aa: CASSSVLRQGLTYEQYF; CDR3nt: TGTGCCAGCAGCTCGGTCCTCCGACAGGGCCTCACCTACGAGCAGTACTTC
abundance: .; v_gene: TRBV5-1; j_gene: TRBJ1-1; d_gene: .; CDR3aa: CASSLAAGLNTEAFF; CDR3nt: TGCGCCAGCAGCTTGGCCGCGGGATTGAACACTGAAGCTTTCTTT
abundance: .; v_gene: TRBV11-2; j_gene: TRBJ1-1; d_gene: .; CDR3aa: CASSPGLGAFF; CDR3nt: TGTGCCAGCAGCCCCGGACTAGGAGCTTTCTTT
abundance: .; v_gene: TRBV5-4; j_gene: TRBJ2-1; d_gene: TRBD1; CDR3aa: CASSLDRGTVRNEQFF; CDR3nt: TGTGCCAGCAGCTTGGACAGGGGGACAGTTCGGAATGAGCAGTTCTTC
abundance: .; v_gene: TRBV10-3; j_gene: TRBJ2-4; d_gene: .; CDR3aa: CAISPTGSENIQYF; CDR3nt: TGTGCCATCAGCCCGACAGGATCTGAAAACATTCAGTACTTC
abundance: once; v_gene: TRBV4-1; j_gene: TRBJ2-2; d_gene: TRBD2; CDR3aa: CAMGTSALSNTGELFF; CDR3nt: TGCGCGATGGGGACTAGCGCTCTTTCGAACACCGGGGAGCTGTTTTTT
abundance: .; v_gene: TRBV30; j_gene: TRBJ2-2; d_gene: .; CDR3aa: CAWTLGGGGELFF; CDR3nt: TGTGCCTGGACCCTAGGAGGCGGCGGGGAGCTGTTTTTT
abundance: once; v_gene: TRBV7-9; j_gene: TRBJ2-7; d_gene: .; CDR3aa: CASSKQGIGEQYF; CDR3nt: TGTGCCAGCAGTAAACAGGGAATAGGGGAGCAGTACTTC
abundance: .; v_gene: TRBV18; j_gene: TRBJ1-1; d_gene: .; CDR3aa: CASTAHLGQEAFF; CDR3nt: TGTGCCAGCACCGCTCATTTAGGACAGGAAGCTTTCTTT
abundance: .; v_gene: TRBV9; j_gene: TRBJ1-2; d_gene: TRBD1; CDR3aa: CASSGGQGVSYGYTF; CDR3nt: TGTGCCAGCAGCGGAGGACAGGGGGTAAGCTATGGCTACACCTTC
abundance: .; v_gene: TRBV7-9; j_gene: TRBJ2-7; d_gene: TRBD2; CDR3aa: CASSVGLAGGGEQYF; CDR3nt: TGTGCCAGCAGCGTAGGACTAGCGGGAGGGGGCGAGCAGTACTTC
abundance: .; v_gene: TRBV27; j_gene: TRBJ2-7; d_gene: .; CDR3aa: CASSPHPPGAYEQYF; CDR3nt: TGTGCCAGCAGTCCCCACCCCCCCGGAGCCTACGAGCAGTACTTC
abundance: .; v_gene: TRBV7-2; j_gene: TRBJ2-2; d_gene: .; CDR3aa: CASSSGSRATGELFF; CDR3nt: TGTGCCAGCAGCTCCGGGAGCAGAGCCACCGGGGAGCTGTTTTTT
abundance: .; v_gene: TRBV2; j_gene: TRBJ1-1; d_gene: TRBD1; CDR3aa: CASSLGQGNTEAFF; CDR3nt: TGTGCCAGCAGCCTGGGACAGGGGAACACTGAAGCTTTCTTT
abundance: .; v_gene: TRBV28; j_gene: TRBJ1-4; d_gene: TRBD1; CDR3aa: CASTPYRDRGEKLFF; CDR3nt: TGTGCCAGCACACCCTACCGGGACAGGGGAGAAAAACTGTTTTTT
abundance: .; v_gene: TRBV28; j_gene: TRBJ2-7; d_gene: .; CDR3aa: CASSSVGYEQYF; CDR3nt: TGTGCCAGCAGTTCGGTTGGCTACGAGCAGTACTTC
abundance: .; v_gene: TRBV19; j_gene: TRBJ1-2; d_gene: .; CDR3aa: CASLSTGGGYTF; CDR3nt: TGTGCCAGTTTGTCTACAGGAGGGGGCTACACCTTC